Listed below are T cell receptor beta chains from one sample, sequenced in a study of blood T cell repertoires in COVID-19. The method was immunoSEQ multiplex PCR; TCRdb's version includes in-frame clones alone and lacks a portion of them. The sample holds 90,000 to 150,000 clones, about 87% seen once. The sequenced sample consisted of peripheral blood. These receptors were collected from a woman between 45 and 65 years old with acute or convalescent COVID-19. CDR3s include the opening cysteine and the closing phenylalanine or tryptophan. D genes are given only for firm matches. Not every row has a clone size; where given, it reads once, few, many or a size class.

d_call | j_call | v_call | clone_size | cdr3_nt | cdr3_aa
TRBD1 | TRBJ1-6 | TRBV16 | . | TGTGCCAGCAGCCGGACGACCGGGACAGGGGGACCCCTCCACTTT | CASSRTTGTGGPLHF
. | TRBJ2-1 | TRBV11-2 | . | TGTGCCAGCAGCAGGAGACAGGACAATGAGCAGTTCTTC | CASSRRQDNEQFF
TRBD1 | TRBJ1-1 | TRBV30 | once | TGTGCCTGGAGTGTACAGGGGGACACTGAAGCTTTCTTT | CAWSVQGDTEAFF
. | TRBJ2-2 | TRBV5-1 | . | TGCGCCAGCGGCCTAGGGGATCGCGGCACCGGGGAGCTGTTTTTT | CASGLGDRGTGELFF
. | TRBJ2-1 | TRBV4-2 | . | TGTGCCAGCAGCCCCCGGGACTCGAGGCAAGGATCCTACAATGAGCAGTTCTTC | CASSPRDSRQGSYNEQFF
. | TRBJ1-6 | TRBV4-3 | . | TGCGCCAGCAGCCAGGTCACAGGGAGCTCCTATAATTCACCCCTCCACTTT | CASSQVTGSSYNSPLHF
TRBD2 | TRBJ2-7 | TRBV3-1/TRBV3-2 | . | TGTGCCAGCAGCCCACGACTAGCGGGGGGGCAGGACGAGCAGTACTTC | CASSPRLAGGQDEQYF
TRBD2 | TRBJ2-1 | TRBV24-1 | . | TGTGCCACCAGTGACCAAAAACTAGCGGGGGGCCATAGCTCCTACAATGAGCAGTTCTTC | CATSDQKLAGGHSSYNEQFF
. | TRBJ2-1 | TRBV6-5 | . | TGTGCCAGCAGTTACGGCAGCGGAGATTACAATGAGCAGTTCTTC | CASSYGSGDYNEQFF
. | TRBJ1-2 | TRBV19 | . | TGTGCCAGCAAAAGTGCTGGGTCGGGGGACTATGGCTACACCTTC | CASKSAGSGDYGYTF
. | TRBJ1-1 | TRBV7-2 | . | TGTGCCAGCAGCCCGAGTAGGGGCCACACTGAAGCTTTCTTT | CASSPSRGHTEAFF
TRBD2 | TRBJ2-6 | TRBV5-1 | . | TGCGCCAGCTCCGACGGGAGGGCTGGGGCCAACGTCCTGACTTTC | CASSDGRAGANVLTF
. | TRBJ1-4 | TRBV5-1 | . | TGCGCCAGCAGCTGGGACAAGAATGAAAAACTGTTTTTT | CASSWDKNEKLFF
. | TRBJ1-2 | TRBV30 | . | TGTGCCTGGAGATGGGGGGGCTATGGCTACACCTTC | CAWRWGGYGYTF
. | TRBJ1-1 | TRBV7-9 | few | TGTGCCACCAAGACGGGCACTGAAGCTTTCTTT | CATKTGTEAFF
TRBD2 | TRBJ2-5 | TRBV7-2 | . | TGTGCCAGCAGCTTTAAGGCGGGGGGGCGAGAGACCCAGTACTTC | CASSFKAGGRETQYF
. | TRBJ2-1 | TRBV21-1 | . | TGTGCAAGGGGGGGGCTCTACAATGAGCAGTTCTTC | CARGGLYNEQFF
TRBD1 | TRBJ2-7 | TRBV12-5 | . | TGTGCTAGTGGTTTGGCCGGGACAGGGGGAGAGCAGTACTTC | CASGLAGTGGEQYF
. | TRBJ1-2 | TRBV4-1 | . | TGCGCCAGCAGCCAAGAGGGACTCTGGGGCTACACCTTC | CASSQEGLWGYTF
TRBD2 | TRBJ2-7 | TRBV6-4 | once | TGTGCCAGCAGTGACTCGATAGGTAGCGGGACCTTTGGCCCCTACGAGCAGTACTTC | CASSDSIGSGTFGPYEQYF
TRBD1 | TRBJ2-1 | TRBV7-6 | . | TGTGCCAGCAGCCCCCGGGCGGGACAGGGAATCTCCTACAATGAGCAGTTCTTC | CASSPRAGQGISYNEQFF
. | TRBJ2-3 | TRBV7-9 | . | TGTGCCAGCAGCTTAACAGGGAAAGATACGCAGTATTTT | CASSLTGKDTQYF
. | TRBJ2-7 | TRBV5-4 | . | TGTGCCAGCAGCCCCGGCGGGGACGGGGCCTACGAGCAGTACTTC | CASSPGGDGAYEQYF
. | TRBJ2-7 | TRBV18 | . | TGTGCCAGCTCACCTTGGGGGCGGCTCAACGAGCAGTACTTC | CASSPWGRLNEQYF
. | TRBJ2-7 | TRBV4-1 | . | TGCGCCAGCAGCCAAGTTTTCGCCCCTAGCTCCTACGAGCAGTACTTC | CASSQVFAPSSYEQYF
TRBD2 | TRBJ2-7 | TRBV5-4 | . | TGTGCCAGCAGCTTGGGAGTTTCTAGCGGCTCCTACGAGCAGTACTTC | CASSLGVSSGSYEQYF
TRBD1 | TRBJ2-6 | TRBV20-1 | . | TGCAGTGCTAGTAGGACAGGCGAATTTGGGGCCAACGTCCTGACTTTC | CSASRTGEFGANVLTF
. | TRBJ1-2 | TRBV30 | few | TGTGCCTGGAGTGTGGGCAGGGGCTATGGCTACACCTTC | CAWSVGRGYGYTF
TRBD1 | TRBJ2-3 | TRBV7-3 | . | TGTGCCAGCAGCCTCCGGGACAGACCCACAGATACGCAGTATTTT | CASSLRDRPTDTQYF
TRBD2 | TRBJ2-2 | TRBV18 | . | TGTGCCAGCTCACCGTCTAGCGGTACCGGGGAGCTGTTTTTT | CASSPSSGTGELFF
. | TRBJ1-1 | TRBV11-2 | . | TGTGCCAGCAGCTTGGGAGGGGTATACACTGAAGCTTTCTTT | CASSLGGVYTEAFF
. | TRBJ1-2 | TRBV5-4 | . | TGTGCCAGCAGCTTGGTTGGGGGGTTTCGGCATGGCTACACCTTC | CASSLVGGFRHGYTF
TRBD1 | TRBJ1-5 | TRBV19 | . | TGTGCCAGTAGTATAGGGGCGGACAGGGCAAATCAGCCCCAGCATTTT | CASSIGADRANQPQHF
TRBD1 | TRBJ1-2 | TRBV6-5 | . | TGTGCCAGCAGTTACCCGACCGGGACAGGGTCTTATGGCTACACCTTC | CASSYPTGTGSYGYTF
TRBD1 | TRBJ1-2 | TRBV30 | . | TGTGCCTGGAGTGTACAGGGGGCGGGTGGCTACACCTTC | CAWSVQGAGGYTF
TRBD1 | TRBJ1-2 | TRBV4-3 | once | TGCGCCAGCAGCCAAGATCTTGGCAGGGGGAACTATGGCTACACCTTC | CASSQDLGRGNYGYTF
. | TRBJ1-2 | TRBV20-1 | . | TGCAGTGCTAGTCCCGCAGGGCCTACGATTTATGGCTACACCTTC | CSASPAGPTIYGYTF